This TCR beta chain was recorded in a study of blood T cell repertoires in COVID-19. On the study more broadly: Samples came from the United States, Italy and Spain, spanning acute and convalescent COVID-19. T cells, B-cell-depleted T cells, or PBMCs provided the cDNA or gDNA that served as material.

Germline assignment: CDR1 SGHRS and CDR2 YFSETQ. The CDR3 has 12 residues. Trimming took 0 bases from V and 7 from J, leaving 5 bases between them. Only in-frame clones appear in the TCRdb table, and some are missing; sequencing was by immunoSEQ multiplex PCR. Of about 150,000 clones listed, 76% are singletons. The sequence was obtained from a woman over 75 with acute or convalescent COVID-19. Sequenced material: peripheral blood. The V and J genes are TRBV5-1 and TRBJ2-1; tentative D call: TRBD1 (5 bases). The CDR3 protein is CASSLEGNEQFF. Here the CDR3 DNA reads TGCGCCAGCAGCTTGGAGGGGAATGAGCAGTTCTTC.